What follows describes a single T cell receptor beta chain. Its target is not known. Specified treatment: 10-day PBMC culture with coronavirus spike peptide pools or control peptides (ViraFEST assay). Alongside 8 to 10 IU/ml IL-2 and 7.5 to 10 ug/ml peptide pools, PBMCs were cultured at under 2.5 million per well. The CDR3 length is 15 residues. Trimming stripped 3 bases from V and 0 bases from J, with 11 bases between. Germline CDR1 and CDR2: MNHEY and SMNVEV (reference sequence). This record belongs to a study of vaccination and CD4 T cells after COVID-19. Study at large: Post-vaccine sampling followed dose two by a median approximately 74 days (range 14 to 241). Overlapping spike peptides from SARS-CoV-2, HCoV-NL63, HCoV-OC43 and HCoV-229E served to stimulate the cells. The authors gave control cultures a CEFX pool, an HIV-1 Nef pool, or no peptide.

The Oncomine TCR Beta short-read assay was what sequenced the DNA obtained from cultured CD4+ T cells. TCRdb independently ran MiXCR on the PCR reads; one entry per CDR3 protein. This sample has approximately 18,000 distinct CDR3 sequences, with around 58% found just once. V and J are TRBV27 and TRBJ1-2; D is unresolved. This TCR was sampled from a human donor who had recovered from COVID-19. The specimen sequenced was CD4+ T cells from blood, cultured in vitro. This CDR3 reads CASSFRVTANYGYTF. The CDR3 DNA reads as TGTGCCAGCAGTTTCCGGGTCACCGCTAACTATGGCTACACCTTC.